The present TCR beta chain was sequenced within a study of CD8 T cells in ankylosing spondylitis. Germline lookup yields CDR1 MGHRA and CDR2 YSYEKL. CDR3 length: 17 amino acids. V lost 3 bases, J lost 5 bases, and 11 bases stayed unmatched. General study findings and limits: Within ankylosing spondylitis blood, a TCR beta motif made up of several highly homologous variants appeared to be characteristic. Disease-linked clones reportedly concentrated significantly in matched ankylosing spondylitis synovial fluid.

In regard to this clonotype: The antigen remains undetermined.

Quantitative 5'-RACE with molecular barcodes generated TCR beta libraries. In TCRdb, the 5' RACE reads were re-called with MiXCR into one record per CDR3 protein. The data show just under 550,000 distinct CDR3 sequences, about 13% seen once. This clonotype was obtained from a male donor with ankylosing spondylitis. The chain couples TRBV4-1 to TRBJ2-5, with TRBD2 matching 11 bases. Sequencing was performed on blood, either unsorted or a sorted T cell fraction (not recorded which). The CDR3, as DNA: TGCGCCAGCAGCCAGGCCATTAGCGGGAGGGCCAAGGAGACCCAGTACTTC. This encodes CASSQAISGRAKETQYF.